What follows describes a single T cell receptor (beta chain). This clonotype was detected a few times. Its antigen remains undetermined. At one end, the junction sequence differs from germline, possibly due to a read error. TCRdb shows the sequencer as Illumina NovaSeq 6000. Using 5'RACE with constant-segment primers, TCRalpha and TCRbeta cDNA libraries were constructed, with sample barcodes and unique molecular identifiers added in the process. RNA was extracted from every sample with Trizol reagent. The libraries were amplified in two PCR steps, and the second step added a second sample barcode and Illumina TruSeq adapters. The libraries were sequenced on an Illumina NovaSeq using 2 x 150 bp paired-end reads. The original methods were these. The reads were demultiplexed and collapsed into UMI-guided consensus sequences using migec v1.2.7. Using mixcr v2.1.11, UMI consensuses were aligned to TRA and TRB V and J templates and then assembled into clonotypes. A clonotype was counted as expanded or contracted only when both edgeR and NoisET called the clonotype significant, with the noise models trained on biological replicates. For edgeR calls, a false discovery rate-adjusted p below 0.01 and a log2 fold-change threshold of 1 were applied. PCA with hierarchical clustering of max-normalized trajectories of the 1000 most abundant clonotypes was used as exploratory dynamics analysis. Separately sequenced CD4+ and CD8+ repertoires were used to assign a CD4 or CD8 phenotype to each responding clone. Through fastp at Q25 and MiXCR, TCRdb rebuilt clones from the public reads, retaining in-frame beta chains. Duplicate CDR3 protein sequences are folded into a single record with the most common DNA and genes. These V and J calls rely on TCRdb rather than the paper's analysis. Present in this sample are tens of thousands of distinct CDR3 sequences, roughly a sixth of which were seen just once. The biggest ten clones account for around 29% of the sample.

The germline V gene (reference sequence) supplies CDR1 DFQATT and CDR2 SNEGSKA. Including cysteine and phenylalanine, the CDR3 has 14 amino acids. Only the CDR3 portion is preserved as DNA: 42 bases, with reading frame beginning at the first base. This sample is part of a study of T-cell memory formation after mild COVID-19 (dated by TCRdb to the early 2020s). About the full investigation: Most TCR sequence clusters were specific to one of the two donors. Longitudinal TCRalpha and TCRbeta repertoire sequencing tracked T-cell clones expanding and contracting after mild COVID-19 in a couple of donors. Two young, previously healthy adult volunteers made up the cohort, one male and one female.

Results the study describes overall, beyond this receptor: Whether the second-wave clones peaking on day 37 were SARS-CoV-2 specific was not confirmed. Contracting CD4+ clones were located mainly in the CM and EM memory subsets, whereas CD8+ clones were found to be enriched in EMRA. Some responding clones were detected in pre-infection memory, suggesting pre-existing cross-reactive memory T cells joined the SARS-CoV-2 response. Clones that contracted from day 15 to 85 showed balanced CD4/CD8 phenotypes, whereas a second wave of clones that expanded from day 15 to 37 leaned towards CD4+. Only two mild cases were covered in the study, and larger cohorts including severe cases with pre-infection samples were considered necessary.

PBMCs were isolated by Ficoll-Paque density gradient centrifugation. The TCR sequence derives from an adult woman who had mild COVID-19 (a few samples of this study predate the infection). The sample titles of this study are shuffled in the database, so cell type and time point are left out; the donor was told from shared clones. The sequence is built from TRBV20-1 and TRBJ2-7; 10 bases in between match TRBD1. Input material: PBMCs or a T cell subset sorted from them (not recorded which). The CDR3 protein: CRAIPGQGSYEQYF. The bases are TGCAGGGCTATACCGGGACAGGGGTCCTACGAGCAGTACTTC.